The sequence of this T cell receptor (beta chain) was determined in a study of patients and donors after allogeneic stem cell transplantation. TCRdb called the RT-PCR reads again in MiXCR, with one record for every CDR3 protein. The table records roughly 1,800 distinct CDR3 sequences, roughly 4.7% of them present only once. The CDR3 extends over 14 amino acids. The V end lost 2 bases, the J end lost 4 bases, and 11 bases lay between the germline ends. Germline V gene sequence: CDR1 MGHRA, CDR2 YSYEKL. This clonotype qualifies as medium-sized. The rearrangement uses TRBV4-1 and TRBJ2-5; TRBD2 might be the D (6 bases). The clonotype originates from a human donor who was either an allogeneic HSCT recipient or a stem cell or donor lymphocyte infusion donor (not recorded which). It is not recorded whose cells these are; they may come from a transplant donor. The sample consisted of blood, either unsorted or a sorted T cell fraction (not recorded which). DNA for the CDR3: TGCGCCAGCAGCCAATCGAGCGGGTCAGAGACCCAGTACTTC. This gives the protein CASSQSSGSETQYF.